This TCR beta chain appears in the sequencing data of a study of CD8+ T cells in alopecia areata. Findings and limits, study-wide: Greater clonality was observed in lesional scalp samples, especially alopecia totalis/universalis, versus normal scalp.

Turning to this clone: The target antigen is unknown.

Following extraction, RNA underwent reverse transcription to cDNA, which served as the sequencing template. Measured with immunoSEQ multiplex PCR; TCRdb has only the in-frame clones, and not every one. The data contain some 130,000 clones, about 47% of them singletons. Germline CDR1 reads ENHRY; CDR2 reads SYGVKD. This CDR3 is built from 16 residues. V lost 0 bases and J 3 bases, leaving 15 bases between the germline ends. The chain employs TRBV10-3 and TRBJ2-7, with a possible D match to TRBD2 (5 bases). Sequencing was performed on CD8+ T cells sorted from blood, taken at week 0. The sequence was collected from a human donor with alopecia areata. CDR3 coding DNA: TGTGCCATCAGTGAGTCTGGGAGCGCCGGGGTCTACGAGCAGTACTTC. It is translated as CAISESGSAGVYEQYF.